Sequencing of this T cell receptor beta chain was carried out in a study of identical twins. Overall study results and limits: Beta clonotypes that were abundant in cord blood contained fewer insertions, a pattern absent from memory repertoires. Excess twin sharing in beta out-of-frame sequences was weaker.

Turning to this clonotype: The antigen is unknown.

Germline V lookup: CDR1 DFQATT, CDR2 SNEGSKA (reference sequence). CDR3 size: 13 residues. V lost 4 bases and J 4 bases, leaving 14 bases between the germline ends. A universal primer site came from template switching; cDNA carried unique molecular identifiers. TCRdb reprocessed the 5' RACE reads via MiXCR and lists one record per CDR3 protein. The table includes fewer than 500,000 distinct CDR3 sequences, approximately 24% detected once. The same specimen was also included in a second study, on T cells expressing NK-cell markers. That source adds: HCMV seropositivity characterized most of the eight sequenced donors, and seronegativity one.

The sequence was obtained from a woman under 30 in good health. Sequenced sample: CD4+ T cells sorted from blood. The chain links TRBV20-1 to TRBJ2-7; maybe TRBD1 (6 bases). The CDR3 sequence: CSANRLTGYEQYF. In DNA form, the CDR3 reads TGCAGTGCTAACCGCCTGACAGGTTACGAGCAGTACTTC.